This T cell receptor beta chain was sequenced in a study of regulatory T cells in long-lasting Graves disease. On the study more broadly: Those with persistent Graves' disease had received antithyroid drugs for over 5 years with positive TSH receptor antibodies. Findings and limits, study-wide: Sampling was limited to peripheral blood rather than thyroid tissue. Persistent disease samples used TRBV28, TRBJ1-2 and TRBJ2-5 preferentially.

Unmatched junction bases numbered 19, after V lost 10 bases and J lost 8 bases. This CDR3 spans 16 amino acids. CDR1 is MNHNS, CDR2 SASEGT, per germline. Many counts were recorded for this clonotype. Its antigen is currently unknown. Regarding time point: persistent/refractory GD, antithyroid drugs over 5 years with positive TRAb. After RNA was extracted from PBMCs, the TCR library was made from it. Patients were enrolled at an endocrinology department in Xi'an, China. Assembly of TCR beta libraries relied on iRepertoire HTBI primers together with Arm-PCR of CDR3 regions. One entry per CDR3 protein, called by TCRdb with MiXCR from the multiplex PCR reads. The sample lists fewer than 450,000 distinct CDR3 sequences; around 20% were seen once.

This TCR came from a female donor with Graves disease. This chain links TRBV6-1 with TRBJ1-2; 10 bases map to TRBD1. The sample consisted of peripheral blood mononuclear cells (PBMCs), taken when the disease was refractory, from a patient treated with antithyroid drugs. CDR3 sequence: CATPKSTGTGERGYTF. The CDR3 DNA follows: TGTGCCACCCCAAAAAGTACTGGGACAGGGGAGCGAGGCTACACCTTC.